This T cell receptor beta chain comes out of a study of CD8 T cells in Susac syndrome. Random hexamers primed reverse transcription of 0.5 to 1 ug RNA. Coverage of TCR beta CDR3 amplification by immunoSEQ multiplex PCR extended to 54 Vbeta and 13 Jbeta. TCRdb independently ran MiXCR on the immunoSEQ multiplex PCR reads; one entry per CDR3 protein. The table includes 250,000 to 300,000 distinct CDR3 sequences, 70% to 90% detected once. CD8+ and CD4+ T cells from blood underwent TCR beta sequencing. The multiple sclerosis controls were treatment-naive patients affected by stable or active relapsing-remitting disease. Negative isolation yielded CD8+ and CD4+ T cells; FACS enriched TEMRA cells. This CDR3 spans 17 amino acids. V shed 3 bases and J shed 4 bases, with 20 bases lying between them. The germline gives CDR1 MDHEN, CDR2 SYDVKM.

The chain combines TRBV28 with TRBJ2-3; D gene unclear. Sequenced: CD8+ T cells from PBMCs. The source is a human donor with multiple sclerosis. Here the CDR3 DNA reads TGTGCCAGCAGTTTTGGATCTGAGTGGGGATCGGCAGATACGCAGTATTTT. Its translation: CASSFGSEWGSADTQYF.